The source of this T cell receptor beta chain is a study of T cells after yellow fever vaccination. General observations from the study: Abundant clonotypes from the bulk population could contaminate FACS-sorted repertoires.

TCRdb ran MiXCR on the 5' RACE reads and lists one entry per CDR3 protein. The sample yields 500,000 to 650,000 distinct CDR3 sequences, less than 20% seen once. The CDR3 has 12 residues. Germline CDR1 is SGHDT and CDR2 is YYEEEE. With regard to this clonotype: Its matching antigen is unknown.

This specimen consisted of PBMCs, obtained more than 4 days after the first yellow fever vaccination. This TCR derives from a young man who received the YFV17D yellow fever vaccine. V gene TRBV5-6 combines with J gene TRBJ1-2, with D hard to call. CDR3 amino acids: CDYLPESYGYTF. In DNA form, the CDR3 reads TGTGATTACTTACCCGAGAGCTATGGCTACACCTTC.